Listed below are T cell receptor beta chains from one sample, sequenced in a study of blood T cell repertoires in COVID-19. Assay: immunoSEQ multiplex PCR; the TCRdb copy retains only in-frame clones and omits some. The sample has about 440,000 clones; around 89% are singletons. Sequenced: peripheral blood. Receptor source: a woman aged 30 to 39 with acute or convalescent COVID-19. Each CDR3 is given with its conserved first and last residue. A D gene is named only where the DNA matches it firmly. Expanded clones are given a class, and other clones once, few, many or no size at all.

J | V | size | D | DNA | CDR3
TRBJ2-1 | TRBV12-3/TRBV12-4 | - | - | TGTGCCGAAGAGGAGCAAGGCAATGAGCAGTTCTTC | CAEEEQGNEQFF
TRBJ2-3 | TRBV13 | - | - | TGTGCCAGCAGCCAGAATCGCGGGGACCTCCTGCACGATACGCAGTATTTT | CASSQNRGDLLHDTQYF
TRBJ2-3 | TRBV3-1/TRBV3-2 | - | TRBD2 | TGTGCCAGCAGCCAAGAGTCCCGCGGGGGGTTGTTCGGCACAGATACGCAGTATTTT | CASSQESRGGLFGTDTQYF
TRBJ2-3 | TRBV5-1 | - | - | TGCGCCAGCAGCTTGCTTGCGGGGACCCTCACAGATACGCAGTATTTT | CASSLLAGTLTDTQYF
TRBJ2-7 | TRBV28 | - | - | TGTGCCAGCAGTTCTGGAACCGGGACATGGACATTC | CASSSGTGTWTF
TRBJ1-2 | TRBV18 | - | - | TGTGCCAGCTCGCCCTATCTCGGAGACTACACCTTC | CASSPYLGDYTF
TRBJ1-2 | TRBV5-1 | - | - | TGCGCCAGCAGCTTGGGCCACAGGGTGTCCGGCTATGGCTACACCTTC | CASSLGHRVSGYGYTF
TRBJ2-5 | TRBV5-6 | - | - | TGTGCCAGCACGGACATAAAGGGGGTAACCCAGTACTTC | CASTDIKGVTQYF
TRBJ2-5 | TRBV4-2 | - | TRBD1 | TGTGCCAGCAGCCCTTACAGGGGCCACGAGACCCAGTACTTC | CASSPYRGHETQYF
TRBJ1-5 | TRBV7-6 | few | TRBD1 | TGTGCCAGCAGCTTATCAGGGACAGGGTTTCAGCCCCAGCATTTT | CASSLSGTGFQPQHF
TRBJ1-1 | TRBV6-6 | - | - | TGTGCCAGCAGCAACACTAGGAGGGAGGGGGCTTTCTTT | CASSNTRREGAFF
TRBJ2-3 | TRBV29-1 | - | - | TGCAGCGTTGAAGATCTGTCTTTAGGAGGGCAGAACACAGATACGCAGTATTTT | CSVEDLSLGGQNTDTQYF
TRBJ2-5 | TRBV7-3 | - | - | TGTGCCAGCAGCTTAAAAAGGAGGGGACAGACAGGGATGAAAGAGACCCAGTACTTC | CASSLKRRGQTGMKETQYF
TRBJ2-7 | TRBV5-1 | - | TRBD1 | TGCGCCAGCAGCTTCAGGGACAGGGACGAGCAGTACTTC | CASSFRDRDEQYF
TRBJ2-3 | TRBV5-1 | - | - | TGCGCCAGCAGCCCGGGTGGTGGCGCAGATACGCAGTATTTT | CASSPGGGADTQYF
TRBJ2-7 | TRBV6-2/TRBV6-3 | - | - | TGTGCCAGCAGTTCATCCTGGACAAGGGACGAGCAGTACTTC | CASSSSWTRDEQYF
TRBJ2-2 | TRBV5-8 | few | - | TGTGCCAGCAGCTTGGGGACAACGAACACCGGGGAGCTGTTTTTT | CASSLGTTNTGELFF
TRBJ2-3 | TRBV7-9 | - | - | TGTGCCAGCAGCTTACTAGCGATCCTACACGCAGATACGCAGTATTTT | CASSLLAILHADTQYF
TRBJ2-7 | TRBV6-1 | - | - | TGTGCCAGCAGTGAACGAAGTCGGGGTCAAGGGCAGTACTTC | CASSERSRGQGQYF
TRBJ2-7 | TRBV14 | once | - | TGTGCCAGCAGCCAGAGTGTCGGTCCCTACGAGCAGTACTTC | CASSQSVGPYEQYF
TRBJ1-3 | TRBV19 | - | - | TGTGCCAGTAAGGAATCGGGGTTTAACACCATATATTTT | CASKESGFNTIYF
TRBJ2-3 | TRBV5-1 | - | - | TGCGCCAGCAGCTTGGGTCGGGAAACAGATACGCAGTATTTT | CASSLGRETDTQYF
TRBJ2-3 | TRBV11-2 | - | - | TGTGCCAGCAGTTCCCCCGTAGGGCGGGGGACATTGCTAGATACGCAGTATTTT | CASSSPVGRGTLLDTQYF
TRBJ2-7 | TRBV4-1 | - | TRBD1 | TGCGCCAGCAGCCAAATTGCAGGGGGTTGGTACGAGCAGTACTTC | CASSQIAGGWYEQYF
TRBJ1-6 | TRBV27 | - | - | TGTGCCAGCAGCATAACTCCTAATTCACCCCTCCACTTT | CASSITPNSPLHF
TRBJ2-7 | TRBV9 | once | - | TGTGCCAGCAGCGTAGATCCTAGCCCTAGGGAGCAGTACTTC | CASSVDPSPREQYF
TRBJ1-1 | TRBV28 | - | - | TGTGCCAGCAGTTTATCAGGTAACACTGAAGCTTTCTTT | CASSLSGNTEAFF
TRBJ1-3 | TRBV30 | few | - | TGTGCCTGGAGTAGGGGGGGCTCTGGAAACACCATATATTTT | CAWSRGGSGNTIYF
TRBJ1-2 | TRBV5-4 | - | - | TGTGCCAGCAGCTTGGTAACTGCTGACTATGGCTACACCTTC | CASSLVTADYGYTF
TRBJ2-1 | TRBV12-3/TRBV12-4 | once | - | TGTGCCAGCAGTTCGACGGGAAAAAATGAGCAGTTCTTC | CASSSTGKNEQFF
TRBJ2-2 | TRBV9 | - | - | TGTGCCAGCAGCGCAAACAGGGCCGAGCTGTTTTTT | CASSANRAELFF
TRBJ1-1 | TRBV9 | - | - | TGTGCCAGCAGCGTACTAGAGAACACTGAAGCTTTCTTT | CASSVLENTEAFF
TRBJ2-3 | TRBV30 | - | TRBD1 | TGTGCCTGGAAACAGGGGTTCACAGATACGCAGTATTTT | CAWKQGFTDTQYF
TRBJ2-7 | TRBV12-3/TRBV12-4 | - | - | TGTGCCAGCAGTTTGGGGCAGTACGAGCAGTACTTC | CASSLGQYEQYF
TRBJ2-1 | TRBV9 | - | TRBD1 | TGTGCCAGCAGCCCCGTACCGGGACAGGGGATCGATGAGCAGTTCTTC | CASSPVPGQGIDEQFF
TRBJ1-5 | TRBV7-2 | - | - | TGTGCCAGCAGCTTAATGTCAGGGAGCAATCAGCCCCAGCATTTT | CASSLMSGSNQPQHF
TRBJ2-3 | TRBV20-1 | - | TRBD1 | TGCAGTGCTAGTGTTCAGGGGGCGCACGCAGATACGCAGTATTTT | CSASVQGAHADTQYF
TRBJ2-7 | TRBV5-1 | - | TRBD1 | TGCGCCAGCACCGAGGGACAGGGAGAGGACGAGCAGTACTTC | CASTEGQGEDEQYF
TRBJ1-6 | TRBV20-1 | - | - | TGCAGTGCTAGTATAGGAGGGCCCCGGGGAAATTCACCCCTCCACTTT | CSASIGGPRGNSPLHF
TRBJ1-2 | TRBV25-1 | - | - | TGTGCCAGCAGTGCAACTGTCAAGGGGATGTGGGGCTACACCTTC | CASSATVKGMWGYTF
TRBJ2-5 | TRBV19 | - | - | TGTGCCAGTAGTATAGGACTAGACCCACCCGCAGAGACCCAGTACTTC | CASSIGLDPPAETQYF
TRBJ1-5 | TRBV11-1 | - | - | TGTGCCAGCAGTATGTGGTCGGATCAGCCCCAGCATTTT | CASSMWSDQPQHF
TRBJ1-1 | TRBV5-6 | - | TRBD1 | TGTGCCAGCAGACCCCGGGACAGGGGGCCAGCGACTGAAGCTTTCTTT | CASRPRDRGPATEAFF
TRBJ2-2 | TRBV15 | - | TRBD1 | TGTGCCACCAGCGGAGGGGGGACAGGTGGCACCGGGGAGCTGTTTTTT | CATSGGGTGGTGELFF
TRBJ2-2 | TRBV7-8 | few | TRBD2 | TGTGCCAGCAGCCTCCGCTTTTCTAGCGGCAACACCGGGGAGCTGTTTTTT | CASSLRFSSGNTGELFF
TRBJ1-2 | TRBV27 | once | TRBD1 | TGTGCCAGCAGTTCACGCAGACAGGGAACGGGCTACACCTTC | CASSSRRQGTGYTF
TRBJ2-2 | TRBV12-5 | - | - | TGTGCTAGTAAGGAGGCCGGGGAGCTGTTTTTT | CASKEAGELFF
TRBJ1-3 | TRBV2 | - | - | TGTGCCAGCAGTGACCAAGGGGGAATCTCTGGAAACACCATATATTTT | CASSDQGGISGNTIYF
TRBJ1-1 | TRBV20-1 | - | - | TGCAGTGCTAGTCCCCCGACCCCGGGAAATAAGGCTTTCTTT | CSASPPTPGNKAFF
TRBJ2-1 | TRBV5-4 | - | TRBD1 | TGTGCCAGCAGCAAATCAGGGGGCTCCTACAATGAGCAGTTCTTC | CASSKSGGSYNEQFF
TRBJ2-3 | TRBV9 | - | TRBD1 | TGTGCCAGCAGCTCAAGACAGGGGAGCAGCACAGATACGCAGTATTTT | CASSSRQGSSTDTQYF
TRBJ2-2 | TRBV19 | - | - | TGTGCCAGTAGTATCCGCGTCACCGGGGAGCTGTTTTTT | CASSIRVTGELFF
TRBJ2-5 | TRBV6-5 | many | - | TGTGCCAGCAGTCGACAGCAGCAAGAGACCCAGTACTTC | CASSRQQQETQYF
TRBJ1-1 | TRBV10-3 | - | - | TGTGCCATCAGCCGGACAGTGACGGACACTGAAGCTTTCTTT | CAISRTVTDTEAFF
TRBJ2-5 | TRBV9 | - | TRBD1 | TGTGCCAGCAGCGTAGGGGACAGGGTCGGGACCCAGTACTTC | CASSVGDRVGTQYF